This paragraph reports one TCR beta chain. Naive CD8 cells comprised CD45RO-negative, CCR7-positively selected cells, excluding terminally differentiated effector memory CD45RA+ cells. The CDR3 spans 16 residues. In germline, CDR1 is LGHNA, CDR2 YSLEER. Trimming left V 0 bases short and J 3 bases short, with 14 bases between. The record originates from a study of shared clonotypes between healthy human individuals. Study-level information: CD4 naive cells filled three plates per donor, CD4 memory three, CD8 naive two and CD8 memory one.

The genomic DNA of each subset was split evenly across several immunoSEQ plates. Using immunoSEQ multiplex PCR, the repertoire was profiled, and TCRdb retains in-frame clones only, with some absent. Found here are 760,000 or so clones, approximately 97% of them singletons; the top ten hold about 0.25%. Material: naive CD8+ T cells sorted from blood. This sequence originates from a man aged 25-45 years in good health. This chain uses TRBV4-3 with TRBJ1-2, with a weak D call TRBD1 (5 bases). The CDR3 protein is CASSQDGGRGDYGYTF. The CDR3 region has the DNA TGCGCCAGCAGCCAAGACGGGGGGAGAGGCGACTATGGCTACACCTTC.